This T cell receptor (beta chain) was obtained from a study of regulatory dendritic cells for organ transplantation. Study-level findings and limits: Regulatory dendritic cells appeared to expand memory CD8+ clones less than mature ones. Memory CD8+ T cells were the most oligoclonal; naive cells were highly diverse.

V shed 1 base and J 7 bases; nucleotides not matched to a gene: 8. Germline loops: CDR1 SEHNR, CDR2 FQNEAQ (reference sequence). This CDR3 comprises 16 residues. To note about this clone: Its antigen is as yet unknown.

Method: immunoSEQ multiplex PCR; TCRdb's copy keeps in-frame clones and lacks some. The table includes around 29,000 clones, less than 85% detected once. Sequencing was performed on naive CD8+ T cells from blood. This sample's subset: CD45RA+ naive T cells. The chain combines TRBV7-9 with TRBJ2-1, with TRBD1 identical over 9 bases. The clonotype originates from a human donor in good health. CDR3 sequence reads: CASSLVSGTGTNEQFF. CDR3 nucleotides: TGTGCCAGCAGCTTAGTGTCGGGGACAGGGACGAATGAGCAGTTCTTC.